This entry lists 6 T cell receptor beta chains sequenced from one sample in a study of neurological immune-mediated disorders. From the 5' RACE reads, TCRdb called clonotypes with MiXCR, one entry per CDR3 protein. Among approximately 86,000 distinct CDR3 sequences listed, 2% to 3% were seen once. The sample consisted of PBMCs. The receptors derive from a woman between 25 and 40 years old with multiple sclerosis.

Ten or more counts support this clonotype. The V gene is TRBV7-2, the J gene TRBJ2-1, with D unclear. CDR1 and CDR2 (germline): SGHTA, FQGNSA. Trimming took off 2 bases at V and 0 bases at J, with 11 bases between the two ends. The CDR3 runs to 16 residues. In DNA form, the CDR3 reads TGTGCCAGCAGCTTACTCTGGGCTAACTCCTACAATGAGCAGTTCTTC. Residues: CASSLLWANSYNEQFF.

This clonotype has ten or more counts. The rearrangement links TRBV27 to TRBJ2-1; 13 positions match TRBD2. J lost 9 bases, V lost 3 bases, and 5 bases had no gene match. CDR1 MNHEY and CDR2 SMNVEV come from the germline V gene (reference sequence). This CDR3 spans 15 amino acids. Here the CDR3 reads CASSFTSGRDGEQFF. In DNA form, the CDR3 reads TGTGCCAGCAGTTTCACTAGCGGGAGGGACGGTGAGCAGTTCTTC.

Many counts were recorded for this clonotype. As DNA, the CDR3 is TGTGCCAGCAGAAAGGGGGGGCAATATTCAGATACGCAGTATTTT. Encoded protein: CASRKGGQYSDTQYF. The chain links TRBV6-5 to TRBJ2-3; D is possibly TRBD2 (7 bases). CDR3 length: 15 amino acids. The germline CDR1 and CDR2 sequences are MNHEY and SVGAGI. V was trimmed by 6 bases and J by 4 bases, leaving 17 bases between them.

In its sample, this clonotype was seen many times. The J gene is TRBJ2-3, the V gene TRBV15, with D tentatively TRBD1 (5 bases). This CDR3 is 19 amino acids long. V dropped 0 bases and J dropped 5 bases, with 24 bases sitting between them. Germline CDR1 reads LNHNV; CDR2 reads YYDKDF (reference sequence). The CDR3 DNA sequence: TGTGCCACCAGCAGAGATGGCGCACAGGCTGGTGGTAGTAGAGATACGCAGTATTTT. This translates into CATSRDGAQAGGSRDTQYF.

Notes on this clonotype: The CDR3 end shows no conserved phenylalanine or tryptophan, and so a read error is likely. The chain couples TRBV27 to TRBJ2-7; 9 bases line up with TRBD2. Germline values: CDR1 MNHEY, CDR2 SMNVEV (reference sequence). Trimming took 4 bases from V and 6 from J; bases not matched to a gene: 7. The CDR3 has 14 residues. The CDR3, as DNA: TGTGCCAGCAGTTGGGGTAGCGGGAGATTCGAGCAGTACAAC. Translating gives CASSWGSGRFEQYN.

This clonotype was seen repeatedly, ten times or more. This chain uses TRBV14 with TRBJ2-1, with 12 bases fitting TRBD2. This CDR3 region has 15 residues. Germline V gene sequence: CDR1 SGHDN, CDR2 FVKESK. V shed 4 bases and J 9 bases; nucleotides not matched to a gene: 7. CDR3 sequence reads: CASSRRLAGEGEQFF. CDR3 DNA: TGTGCCAGCAGCCGACGACTAGCGGGAGAAGGTGAGCAGTTCTTC.